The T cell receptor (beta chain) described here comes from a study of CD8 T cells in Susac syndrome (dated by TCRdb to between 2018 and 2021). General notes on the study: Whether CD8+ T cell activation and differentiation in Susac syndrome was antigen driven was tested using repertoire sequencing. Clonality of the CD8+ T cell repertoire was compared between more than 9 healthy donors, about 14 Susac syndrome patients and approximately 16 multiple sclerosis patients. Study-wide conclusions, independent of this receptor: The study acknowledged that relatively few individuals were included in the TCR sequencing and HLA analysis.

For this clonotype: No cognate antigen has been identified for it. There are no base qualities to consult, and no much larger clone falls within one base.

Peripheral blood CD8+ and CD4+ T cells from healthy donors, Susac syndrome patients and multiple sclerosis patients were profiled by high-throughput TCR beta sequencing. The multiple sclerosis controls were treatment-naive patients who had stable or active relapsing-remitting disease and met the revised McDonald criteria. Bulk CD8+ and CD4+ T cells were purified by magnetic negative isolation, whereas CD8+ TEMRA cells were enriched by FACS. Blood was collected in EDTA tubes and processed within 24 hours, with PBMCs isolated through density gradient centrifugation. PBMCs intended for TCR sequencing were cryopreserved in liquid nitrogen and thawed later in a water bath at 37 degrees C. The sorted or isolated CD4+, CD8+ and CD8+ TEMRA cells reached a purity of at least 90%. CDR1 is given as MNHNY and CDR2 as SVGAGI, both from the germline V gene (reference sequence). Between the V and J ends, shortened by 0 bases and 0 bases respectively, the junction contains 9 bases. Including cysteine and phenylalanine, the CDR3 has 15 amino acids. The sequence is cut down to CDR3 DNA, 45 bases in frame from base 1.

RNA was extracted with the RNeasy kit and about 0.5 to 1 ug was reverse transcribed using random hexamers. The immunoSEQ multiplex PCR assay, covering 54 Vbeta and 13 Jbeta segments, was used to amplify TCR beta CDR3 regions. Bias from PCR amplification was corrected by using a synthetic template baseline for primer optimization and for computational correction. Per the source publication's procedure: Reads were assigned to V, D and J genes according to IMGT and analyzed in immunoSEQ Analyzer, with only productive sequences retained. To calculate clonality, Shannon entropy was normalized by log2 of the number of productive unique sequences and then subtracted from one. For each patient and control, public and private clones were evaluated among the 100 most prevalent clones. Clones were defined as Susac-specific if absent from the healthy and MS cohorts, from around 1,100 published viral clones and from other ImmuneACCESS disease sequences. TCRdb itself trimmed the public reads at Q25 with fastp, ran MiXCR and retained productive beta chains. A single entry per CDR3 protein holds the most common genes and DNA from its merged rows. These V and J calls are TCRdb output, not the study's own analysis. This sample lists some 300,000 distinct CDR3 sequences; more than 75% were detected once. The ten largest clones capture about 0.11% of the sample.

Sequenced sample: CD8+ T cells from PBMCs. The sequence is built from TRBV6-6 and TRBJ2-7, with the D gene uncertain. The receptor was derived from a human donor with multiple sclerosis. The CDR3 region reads CASSYSNPGSYEQYF. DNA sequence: TGTGCCAGCAGTTACTCGAACCCGGGCTCCTACGAGCAGTACTTC.